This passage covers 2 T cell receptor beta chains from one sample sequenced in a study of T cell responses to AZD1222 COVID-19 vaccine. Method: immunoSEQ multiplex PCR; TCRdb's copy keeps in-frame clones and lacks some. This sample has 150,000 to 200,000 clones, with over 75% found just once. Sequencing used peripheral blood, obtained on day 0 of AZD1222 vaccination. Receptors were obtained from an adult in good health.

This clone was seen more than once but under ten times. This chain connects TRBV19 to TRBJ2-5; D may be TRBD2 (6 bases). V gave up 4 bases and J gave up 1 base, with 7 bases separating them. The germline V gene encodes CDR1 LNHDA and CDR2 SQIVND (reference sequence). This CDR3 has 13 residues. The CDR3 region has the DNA TGTGCCAGTAGTAGGGGGGTCCAAGAGACCCAGTACTTC. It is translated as CASSRGVQETQYF.

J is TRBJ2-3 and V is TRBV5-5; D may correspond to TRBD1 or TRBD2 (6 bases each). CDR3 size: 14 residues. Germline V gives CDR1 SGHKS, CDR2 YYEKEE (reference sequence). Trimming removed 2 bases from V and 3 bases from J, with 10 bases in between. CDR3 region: CASSFTGRTDTQYF. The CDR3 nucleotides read TGTGCCAGCAGCTTTACAGGGAGGACAGATACGCAGTATTTT.